Detailed here is one T cell receptor beta chain. These data originate in a study of blood T cell repertoires in COVID-19. Across the whole study: Samples taken during acute and convalescent COVID-19 were collected in the United States, Italy and Spain. T cells, B-cell-depleted T cells, or PBMCs supplied cDNA or gDNA.

Assay: immunoSEQ multiplex PCR; the TCRdb copy retains only in-frame clones and omits some. The sample lists around 140,000 clones, about 89% occurring once. This TCR was recovered from a middle-aged man with active or convalescent COVID-19. The sample comprised peripheral blood.

The CDR3, as DNA: TGCGCCAGCAGCGCCACAGGGACCTACGAGCAGTACTTC. Translation gives CASSATGTYEQYF. The chain carries TRBV4-1 and TRBJ2-7, with D tentatively TRBD1 (6 bases). There are 13 residues in the CDR3. Trimming removed 5 bases from V and 2 bases from J, with 10 bases in between. The germline gives CDR1 MGHRA, CDR2 YSYEKL.